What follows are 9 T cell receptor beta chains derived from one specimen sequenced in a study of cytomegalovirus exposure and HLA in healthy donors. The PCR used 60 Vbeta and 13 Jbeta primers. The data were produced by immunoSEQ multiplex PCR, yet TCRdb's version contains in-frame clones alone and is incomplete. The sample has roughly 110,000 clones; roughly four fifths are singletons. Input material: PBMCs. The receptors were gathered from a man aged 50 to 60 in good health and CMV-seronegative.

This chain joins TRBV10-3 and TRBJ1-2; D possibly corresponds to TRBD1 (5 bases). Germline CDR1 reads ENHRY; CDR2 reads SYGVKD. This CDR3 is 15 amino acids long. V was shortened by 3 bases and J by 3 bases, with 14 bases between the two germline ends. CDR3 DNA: TGTGCCATCAGTGAATCCAGGGCACAAGACTATGGCTACACCTTC. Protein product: CAISESRAQDYGYTF.

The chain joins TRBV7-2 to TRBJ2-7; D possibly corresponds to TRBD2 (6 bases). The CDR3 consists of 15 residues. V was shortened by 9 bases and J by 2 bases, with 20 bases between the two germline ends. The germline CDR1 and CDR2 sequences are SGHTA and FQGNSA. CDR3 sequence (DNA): TGTGCCAGTAGCCTTTACCAGGGACTGGCCTACGAGCAGTACTTC. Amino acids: CASSLYQGLAYEQYF.

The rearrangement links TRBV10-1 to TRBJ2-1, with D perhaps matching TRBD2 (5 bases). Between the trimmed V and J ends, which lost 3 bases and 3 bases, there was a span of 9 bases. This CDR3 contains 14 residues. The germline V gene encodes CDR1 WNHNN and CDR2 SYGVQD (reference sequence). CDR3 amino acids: CASSESGFYNEQFF. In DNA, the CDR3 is TGCGCCAGCAGTGAATCGGGGTTCTACAATGAGCAGTTCTTC.

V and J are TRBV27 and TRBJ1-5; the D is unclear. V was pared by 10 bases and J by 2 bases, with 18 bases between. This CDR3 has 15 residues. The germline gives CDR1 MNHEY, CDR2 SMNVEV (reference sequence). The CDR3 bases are TGTGCCACCAGACGGAGGTCTGTCGGCAATCAGCCCCAGCATTTT. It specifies CATRRRSVGNQPQHF.

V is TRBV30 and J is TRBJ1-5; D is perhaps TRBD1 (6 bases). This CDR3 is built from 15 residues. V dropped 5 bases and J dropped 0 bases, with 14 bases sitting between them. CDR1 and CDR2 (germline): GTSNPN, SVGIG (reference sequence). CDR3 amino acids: CAWGKGQYSNQPQHF. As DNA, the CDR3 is TGTGCCTGGGGTAAAGGACAGTATAGCAATCAGCCCCAGCATTTT.

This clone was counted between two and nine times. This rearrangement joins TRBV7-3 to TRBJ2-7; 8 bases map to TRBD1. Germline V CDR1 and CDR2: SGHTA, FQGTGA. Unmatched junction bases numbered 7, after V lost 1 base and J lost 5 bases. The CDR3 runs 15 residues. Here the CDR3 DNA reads TGTGCCAGCAGCTTAAAGCAGGGGGCGCACCACGAGCAGTACTTC. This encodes CASSLKQGAHHEQYF. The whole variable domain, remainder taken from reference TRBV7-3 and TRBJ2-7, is GAGVSQTPSNKVTEKGKYVELRCDPISGHTALYWYRQSLGQGPEFLIYFQGTGAADDSGLPNDRFFAVRPEGSVSTLKIQRTERGDSAVYLCASSLKQGAHHEQYFGPGTRLTVT.

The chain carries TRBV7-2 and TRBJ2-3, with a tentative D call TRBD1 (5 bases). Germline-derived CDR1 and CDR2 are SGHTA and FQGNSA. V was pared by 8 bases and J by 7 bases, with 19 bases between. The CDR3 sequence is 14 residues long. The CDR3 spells CASLDRAPKNTQYF. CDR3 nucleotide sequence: TGTGCCAGCCTAGACAGAGCTCCCAAGAATACGCAGTATTTT.

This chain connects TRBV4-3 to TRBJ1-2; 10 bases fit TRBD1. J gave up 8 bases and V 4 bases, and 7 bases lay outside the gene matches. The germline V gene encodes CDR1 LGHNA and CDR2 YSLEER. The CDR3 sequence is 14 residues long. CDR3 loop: CASSPGDRGNGYTF. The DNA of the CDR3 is TGCGCCAGCAGCCCCGGGGACAGGGGAAACGGCTACACCTTC.

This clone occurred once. CDR3 sequence (DNA): TGTGCCAGCAGCCAATGGACTAGCGGGGCCCTTGATACGCAGTATTTT. Its translation is CASSQWTSGALDTQYF. The chain carries TRBV7-9 and TRBJ2-3; TRBD2 matches 12 bases. Germline V gene lookup returns CDR1 SEHNR and CDR2 FQNEAQ (reference sequence). V was clipped by 5 bases and J by 6 bases; unmatched bases: 9. The CDR3 runs to 16 residues.